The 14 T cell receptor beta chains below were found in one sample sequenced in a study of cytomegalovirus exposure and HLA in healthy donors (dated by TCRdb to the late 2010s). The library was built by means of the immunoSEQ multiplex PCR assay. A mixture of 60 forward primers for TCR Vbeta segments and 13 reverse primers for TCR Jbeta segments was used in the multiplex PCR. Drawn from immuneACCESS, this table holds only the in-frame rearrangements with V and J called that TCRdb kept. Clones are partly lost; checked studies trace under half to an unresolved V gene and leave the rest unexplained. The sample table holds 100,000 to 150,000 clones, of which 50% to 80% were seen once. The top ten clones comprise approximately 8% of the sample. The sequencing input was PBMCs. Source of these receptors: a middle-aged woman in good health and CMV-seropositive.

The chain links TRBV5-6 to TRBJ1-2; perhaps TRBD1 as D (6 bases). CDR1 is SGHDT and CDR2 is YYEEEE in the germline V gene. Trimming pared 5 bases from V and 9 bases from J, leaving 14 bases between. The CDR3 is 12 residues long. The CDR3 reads CASRTTGTSYTF. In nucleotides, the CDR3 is TGTGCCAGCAGAACAACAGGGACCAGCTACACCTTC.

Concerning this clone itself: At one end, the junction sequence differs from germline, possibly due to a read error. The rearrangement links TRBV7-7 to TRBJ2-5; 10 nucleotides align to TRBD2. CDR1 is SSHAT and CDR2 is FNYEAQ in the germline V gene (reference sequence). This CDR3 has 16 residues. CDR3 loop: CASSLGASGGKETQYF. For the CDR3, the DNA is TGTGCTAGCAGCTTAGGGGCTAGCGGGGGTAAAGAGACCCAGTACTTC.

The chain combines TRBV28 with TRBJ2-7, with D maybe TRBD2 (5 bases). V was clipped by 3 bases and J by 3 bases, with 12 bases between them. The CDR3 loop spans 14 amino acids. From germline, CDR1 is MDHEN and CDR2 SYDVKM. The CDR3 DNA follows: TGTGCCAGCAGTTTCCCGGACGGGGACTACGAGCAGTACTTC. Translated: CASSFPDGDYEQYF.

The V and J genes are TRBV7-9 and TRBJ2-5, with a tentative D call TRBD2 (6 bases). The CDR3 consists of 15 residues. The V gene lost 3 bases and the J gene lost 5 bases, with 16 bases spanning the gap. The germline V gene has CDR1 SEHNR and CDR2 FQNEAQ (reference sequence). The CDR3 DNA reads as TGTGCCAGCAGCTTCGGGACTTCAATTCGGGAGACCCAGTACTTC. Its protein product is CASSFGTSIRETQYF.

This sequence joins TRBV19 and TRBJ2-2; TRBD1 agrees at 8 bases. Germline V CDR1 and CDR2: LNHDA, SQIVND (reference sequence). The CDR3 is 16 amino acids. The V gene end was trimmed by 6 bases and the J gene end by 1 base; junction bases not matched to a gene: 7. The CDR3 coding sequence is TGTGCCAGTAGGATTTCAGGGGGCAGGAACACCGGGGAGCTGTTTTTT. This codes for CASRISGGRNTGELFF.

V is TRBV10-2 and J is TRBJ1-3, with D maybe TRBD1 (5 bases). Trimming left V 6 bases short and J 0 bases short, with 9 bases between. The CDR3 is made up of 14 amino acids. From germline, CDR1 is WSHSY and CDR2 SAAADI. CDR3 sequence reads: CASRTGDSGNTIYF. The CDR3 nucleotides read TGCGCCAGCAGGACGGGGGACTCTGGAAACACCATATATTTT.

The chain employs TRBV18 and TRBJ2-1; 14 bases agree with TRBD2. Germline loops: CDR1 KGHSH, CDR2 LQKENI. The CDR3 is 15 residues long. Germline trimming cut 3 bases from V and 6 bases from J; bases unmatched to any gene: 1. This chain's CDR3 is CASSPGLAGVNEQFF. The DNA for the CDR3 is TGTGCCAGCTCACCGGGACTAGCGGGGGTCAATGAGCAGTTCTTC.

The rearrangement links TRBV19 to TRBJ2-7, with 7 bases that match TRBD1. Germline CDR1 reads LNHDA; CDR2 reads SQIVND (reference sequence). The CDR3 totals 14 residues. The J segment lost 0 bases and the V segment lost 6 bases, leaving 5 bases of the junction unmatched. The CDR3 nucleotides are TGTGCCAGTAGCAAGGGACAGTTCTCCTACGAGCAGTACTTC. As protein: CASSKGQFSYEQYF.

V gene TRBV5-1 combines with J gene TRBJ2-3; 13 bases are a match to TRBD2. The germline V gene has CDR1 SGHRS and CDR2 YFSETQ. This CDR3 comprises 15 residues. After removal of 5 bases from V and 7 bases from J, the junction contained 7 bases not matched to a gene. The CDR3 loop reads CASRTGTSGANTQYF. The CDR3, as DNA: TGCGCCAGCAGGACCGGGACTAGCGGGGCAAATACGCAGTATTTT.

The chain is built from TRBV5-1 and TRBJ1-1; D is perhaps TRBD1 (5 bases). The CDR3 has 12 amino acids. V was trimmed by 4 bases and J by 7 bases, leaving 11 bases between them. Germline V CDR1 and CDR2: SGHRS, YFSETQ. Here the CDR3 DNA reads TGCGCCAGCAGCCGGATCGGGGGTGAAGCTTTCTTT. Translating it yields CASSRIGGEAFF.

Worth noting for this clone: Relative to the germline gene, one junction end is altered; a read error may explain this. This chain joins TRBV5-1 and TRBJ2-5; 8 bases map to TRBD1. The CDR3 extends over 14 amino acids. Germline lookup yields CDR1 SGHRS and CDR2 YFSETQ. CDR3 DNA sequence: TGCGCCAGCAACTTGGACAGGGTAGGGGAGACCCAGTACTTC. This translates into CASNLDRVGETQYF.

In DNA form, the CDR3 reads TGTGCCAGCAGCGGGAGCCCAGGAAGTGAGCAGTTCTTC. Translated: CASSGSPGSEQFF. The V call is TRBV11-3, the J call TRBJ2-1; D might be TRBD2 (5 bases). Germline lookup yields CDR1 SGHNT and CDR2 YENEEA. CDR3 length: 13 amino acids. V was clipped by 5 bases and J by 9 bases, with 14 bases between them.

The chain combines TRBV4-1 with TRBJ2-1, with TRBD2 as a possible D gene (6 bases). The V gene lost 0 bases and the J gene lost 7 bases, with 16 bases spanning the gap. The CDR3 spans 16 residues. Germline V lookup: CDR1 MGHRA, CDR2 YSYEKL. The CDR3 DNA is TGCGCCAGCAGCCAAGATCCAGCGGGCCCGTTGAATGAGCAGTTCTTC. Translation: CASSQDPAGPLNEQFF.

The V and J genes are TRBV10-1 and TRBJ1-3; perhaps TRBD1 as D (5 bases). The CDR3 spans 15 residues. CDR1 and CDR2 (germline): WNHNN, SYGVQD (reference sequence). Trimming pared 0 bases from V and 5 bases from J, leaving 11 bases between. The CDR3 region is CASSESIAGRNTIYF. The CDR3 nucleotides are TGCGCCAGCAGTGAGTCGATCGCAGGGAGAAACACCATATATTTT.